This T cell receptor (beta chain) was captured in a study of blood T cell repertoires in COVID-19. About the research overall: COVID-19 samples collected from the United States, Italy and Spain covered acute and convalescent phases. Nucleic acid was either cDNA or gDNA, and it came from T cells, B-cell-depleted T cells, or PBMCs.

This CDR3 is built from 18 residues. Looked up from germline, CDR1 is SGHNT and CDR2 is YYREEE (reference sequence). With 4 bases clipped from V and 0 bases from J, the junction kept 9 bases outside the gene matches. Authors' analysis steps: Amplifying reference gene primers gave estimates of nucleated cell counts. Here immunoSEQ multiplex PCR was the method, and the copy in TCRdb shows in-frame clones only, minus some. V, J and clone size were drawn from that table, and D and trimming were deduced from the DNA. The sample lists approximately 260,000 clones; around 90% were seen once. Patients of the Seattle cohort, enrolled during active infection, were followed longitudinally.

The sequence was collected from a woman aged 55-70 years with COVID-19, enrolled during active disease. Sequenced sample: peripheral blood. The rearrangement uses TRBV5-4 and TRBJ1-6; 8 bases fit TRBD1. The chain's CDR3 is CASSHGWTGSSYNSPLHF. The CDR3, as DNA: TGTGCCAGCAGCCATGGGTGGACAGGGAGCTCCTATAATTCACCCCTCCACTTT.